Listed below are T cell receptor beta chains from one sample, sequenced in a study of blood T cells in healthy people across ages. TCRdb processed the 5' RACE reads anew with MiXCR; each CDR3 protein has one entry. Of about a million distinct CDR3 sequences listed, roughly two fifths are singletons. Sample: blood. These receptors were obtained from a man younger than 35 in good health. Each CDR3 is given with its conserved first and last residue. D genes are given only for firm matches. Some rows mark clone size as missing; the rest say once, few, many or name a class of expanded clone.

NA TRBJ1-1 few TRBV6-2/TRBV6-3 CASSAPGAVNTEAFF TGTGCCAGCAGTGCACCAGGAGCCGTGAACACTGAAGCTTTCTTT
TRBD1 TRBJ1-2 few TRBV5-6 CASSPRTGTETKYGYTF TGTGCCAGCAGCCCCAGAACCGGGACAGAAACAAAGTATGGCTACACCTTC
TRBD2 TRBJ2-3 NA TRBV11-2 CASSSPDPAGGTDTQYF TGTGCCAGCAGCTCCCCCGACCCAGCGGGGGGAACAGATACGCAGTATTTT
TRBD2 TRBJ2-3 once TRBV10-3 CAIRETRTSGTDTQYF TGTGCCATCAGAGAAACCCGGACTAGCGGCACAGATACGCAGTATTTT
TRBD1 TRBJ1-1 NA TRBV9 CASSILTGRMAEAFF TGTGCCAGCAGCATATTGACAGGGAGGATGGCTGAAGCTTTCTTT
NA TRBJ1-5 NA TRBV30 CAWQVGGNQPQHF TGTGCCTGGCAGGTGGGGGGTAATCAGCCCCAGCATTTT
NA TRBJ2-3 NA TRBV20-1 CSASTWDPDTQYF TGCAGTGCTTCCACGTGGGACCCAGATACGCAGTATTTT
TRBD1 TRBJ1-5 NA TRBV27 CASSCRGGSNQPQHF TGTGCCAGCAGTTGCAGGGGGGGGAGCAATCAGCCCCAGCATTTT
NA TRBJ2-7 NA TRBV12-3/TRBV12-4 CASSLVPRGEQYF TGTGCCAGCAGTTTGGTACCCAGGGGTGAGCAGTACTTC
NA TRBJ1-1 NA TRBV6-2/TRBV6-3 CASTYAHRAFMNTEAFF TGTGCCAGCACCTATGCTCACAGGGCCTTCATGAACACTGAAGCTTTCTTT
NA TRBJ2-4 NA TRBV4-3 CASSQSPGAQNIQYF TGCGCCAGCAGCCAATCCCCGGGAGCACAAAACATTCAGTACTTC
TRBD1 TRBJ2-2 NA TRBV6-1 CASSAPGTGGIGELFF TGTGCCAGCAGTGCCCCCGGGACAGGGGGAATCGGGGAGCTGTTTTTT
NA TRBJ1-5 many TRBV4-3 CASSQTGSNQPQHF TGCGCCAGCAGCCAAACTGGTAGCAATCAGCCCCAGCATTTT
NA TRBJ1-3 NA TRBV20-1 CSASGTKRNTIYF TGCAGTGCCTCCGGGACAAAGAGAAACACCATATATTTT
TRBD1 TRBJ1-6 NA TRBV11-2 CASSWTGYNSPLHF TGTGCCAGCAGCTGGACAGGGTATAATTCACCCCTCCACTTT
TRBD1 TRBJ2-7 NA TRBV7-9 CASSLASGTGVSYEQYF TGTGCCAGCAGCTTAGCATCCGGGACAGGGGTCTCCTACGAGCAGTACTTC
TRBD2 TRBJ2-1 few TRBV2 CASSRLAGYVNEQFF TGTGCCAGTTCTCGACTAGCGGGGTATGTTAATGAGCAGTTCTTC
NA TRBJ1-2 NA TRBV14 CASSQERVAYTF TGTGCCAGCAGCCAAGAACGGGTCGCCTACACCTTC
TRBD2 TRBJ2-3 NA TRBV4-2 CASSPGTSGGPITDTQYF TGTGCCAGCAGCCCCGGGACTAGCGGGGGGCCGATCACAGATACGCAGTATTTT
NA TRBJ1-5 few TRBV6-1 CASSEMRGGGQPQHF TGTGCCAGCAGTGAAATGAGGGGCGGTGGGCAGCCCCAGCATTTT
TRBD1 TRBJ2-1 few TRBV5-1 CASSNKDRGSYNEQFF TGCGCCAGCAGCAACAAGGACAGGGGCTCCTACAATGAGCAGTTCTTC
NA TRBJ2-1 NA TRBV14 CASTRPQQMDEQFF TGTGCCAGCACCCGCCCACAGCAAATGGATGAGCAGTTCTTC
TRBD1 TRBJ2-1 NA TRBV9 CASSLTRQGASNEQFF TGTGCCAGCAGCTTAACTCGACAGGGGGCCTCGAATGAGCAGTTCTTC
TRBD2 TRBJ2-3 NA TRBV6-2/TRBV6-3 CASSYSTSGGSTQYF TGTGCCAGCAGTTACTCGACTAGCGGGGGGAGCACGCAGTATTTT
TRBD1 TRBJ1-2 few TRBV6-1 CASSENRGLWGYTF TGTGCCAGCAGTGAAAACAGGGGGCTGTGGGGCTACACCTTC
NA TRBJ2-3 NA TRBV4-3 CASSQGDSGPTDTQYF TGCGCCAGCAGTCAAGGGGATAGCGGTCCCACAGATACGCAGTATTTT
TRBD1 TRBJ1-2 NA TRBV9 CASSVELAGGLDGYTF TGTGCCAGCAGCGTAGAGCTCGCAGGGGGCTTGGATGGCTACACCTTC
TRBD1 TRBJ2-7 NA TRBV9 CASSVGGGQGTYEQYF TGTGCCAGCAGCGTAGGGGGGGGACAGGGAACCTACGAGCAGTACTTC
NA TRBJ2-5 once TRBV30 CAWSVETGASGTQYF TGTGCCTGGAGTGTAGAGACGGGGGCCAGTGGGACCCAGTACTTC
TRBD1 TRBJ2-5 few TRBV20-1 CSGTGPGETQYF TGCAGTGGGACAGGTCCAGGGGAGACCCAGTACTTC
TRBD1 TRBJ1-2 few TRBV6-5 CATDGQGGGGYTF TGTGCCACCGATGGACAGGGTGGTGGTGGCTACACCTTC
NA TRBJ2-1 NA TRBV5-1 CASSLEGNLYNEQFF TGCGCCAGCAGCTTGGAGGGGAATCTCTACAATGAGCAGTTCTTC
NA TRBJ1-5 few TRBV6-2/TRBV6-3 CASSYRVGKGNQPQHF TGTGCCAGCAGTTACAGGGTGGGCAAGGGCAATCAGCCCCAGCATTTT
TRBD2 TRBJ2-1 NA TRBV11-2 CASSARLAGGTYNEQFF TGTGCCAGCAGCGCGAGACTAGCGGGGGGGACCTACAATGAGCAGTTCTTC
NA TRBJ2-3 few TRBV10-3 CAISESRRVRTDTQYF TGTGCCATCAGTGAGTCGAGAAGGGTGCGGACAGATACGCAGTATTTT
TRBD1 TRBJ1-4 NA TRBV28 CASSPTGTVNEKLFF TGTGCCAGCAGTCCAACCGGGACAGTTAATGAAAAACTGTTTTTT
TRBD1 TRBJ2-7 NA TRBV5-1 CASGSGQGALYEQYF TGCGCCAGCGGATCCGGACAGGGGGCTCTCTACGAGCAGTACTTC
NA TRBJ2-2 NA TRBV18 CASTTTQQGGTGELFF TGTGCCAGCACCACGACTCAACAGGGAGGCACCGGGGAGCTGTTTTTT
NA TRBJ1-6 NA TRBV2 CASSEGGPYNNSPLHF TGTGCCAGCAGTGAAGGGGGCCCATATAATAATTCACCCCTCCACTTT
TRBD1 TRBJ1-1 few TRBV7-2 CASSAGQGRTEAFF TGTGCCAGCAGCGCAGGACAGGGGCGCACTGAAGCTTTCTTT
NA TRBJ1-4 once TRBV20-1 CSAREGQSNGKLFF TGCAGTGCTAGGGAAGGACAGTCTAATGGAAAACTGTTTTTT
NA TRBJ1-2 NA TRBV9 CASSPWNNPNYGYTF TGTGCCAGCAGTCCTTGGAACAACCCGAACTATGGCTACACCTTC
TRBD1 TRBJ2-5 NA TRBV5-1 CASSPDREYEQYF TGCGCCAGCAGCCCGGACAGGGAGTATGAGCAGTACTTC
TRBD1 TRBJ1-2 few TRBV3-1 CASSQAEGQPQGYTF TGTGCCAGCAGCCAGGCGGAGGGACAGCCTCAAGGCTACACCTTC
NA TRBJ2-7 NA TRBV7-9 CASSLRGPISYEQYF TGTGCCAGCAGCTTAAGGGGCCCCATTTCCTACGAGCAGTACTTC